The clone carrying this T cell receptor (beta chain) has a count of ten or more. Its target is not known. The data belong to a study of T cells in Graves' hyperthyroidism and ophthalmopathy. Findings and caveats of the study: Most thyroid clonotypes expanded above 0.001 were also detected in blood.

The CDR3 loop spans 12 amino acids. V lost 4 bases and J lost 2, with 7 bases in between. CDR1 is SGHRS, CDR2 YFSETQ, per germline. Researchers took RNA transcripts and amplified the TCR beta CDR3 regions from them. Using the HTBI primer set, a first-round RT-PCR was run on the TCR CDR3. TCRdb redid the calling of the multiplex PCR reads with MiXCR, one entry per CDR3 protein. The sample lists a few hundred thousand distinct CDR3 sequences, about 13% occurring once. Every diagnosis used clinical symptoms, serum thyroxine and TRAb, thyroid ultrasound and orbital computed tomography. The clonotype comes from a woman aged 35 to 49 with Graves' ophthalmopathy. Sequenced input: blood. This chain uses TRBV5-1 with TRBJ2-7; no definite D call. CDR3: CASSDVAYEQYF. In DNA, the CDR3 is TGCGCCAGCAGCGACGTCGCCTACGAGCAGTACTTC.